This TCR beta chain was sequenced in a study of control samples from healthy donors and cancer patients. Sequencing was performed with immunoSEQ multiplex PCR; in TCRdb, only in-frame clones are kept and a portion is missing. Seen here are under 150,000 clones, around 88% observed once, and the top ten hold 3.4%. The CDR3 totals 11 residues. V was cut by 6 bases and J by 10 bases, with 10 bases left in between. Germline V gene sequence: CDR1 MNHEY, CDR2 SVGEGT. The V gene is TRBV6-2 or TRBV6-3, the J gene TRBJ2-1; no reliable D call. The source material was blood. This receptor was obtained from a man aged 40-49 years in good health. The CDR3 nucleotides read TGTGCCAGCAGCACAGCCTCCGAGCAGTTCTTC. It is translated as CASSTASEQFF.